The present T cell receptor beta chain was sequenced within a study of T cells in Graves' hyperthyroidism and ophthalmopathy. Study results and limitations: Expanded thyroid clonotypes (above 0.001) were mostly also found in blood.

Amplified TCR beta CDR3 regions derived from RNA transcripts. The TCR CDR3 was amplified in a first-round RT-PCR using the HTBI primer set. TCRdb reprocessed the multiplex PCR reads via MiXCR and lists one record per CDR3 protein. The sample lists some 400,000 distinct CDR3 sequences; about 13% were seen once. Trimming took off 6 bases at V and 1 base at J, with 10 bases between the two ends. Germline assignment: CDR1 DFQATT and CDR2 SNEGSKA (reference sequence). The CDR3 is 13 amino acids. At least ten counts were recorded for this clonotype. The target antigen is unknown. Orbital computed tomography, thyroid ultrasound, serum thyroxine and TRAb, and clinical symptoms together informed the diagnoses.

V gene TRBV20-1 combines with J gene TRBJ2-1; D remains unclear. The clonotype originates from a man aged 30 to 45 with Graves' hyperthyroidism that later progressed to Graves' ophthalmopathy. Sequencing was performed on blood. The DNA for the CDR3 is TGCAGTGCCGACCTGGGTTCCTACAATGAGCAGTTCTTC. This translates into CSADLGSYNEQFF.